This record covers a single T cell receptor (beta chain). Only in-frame clones appear in the TCRdb table, and some are missing; sequencing was by immunoSEQ multiplex PCR. The repertoire includes about 71,000 clones, over 75% of them detected once, and 4.6% sits in the top ten. The source of the sample is a study of technical replicates of blood from a handful of donors. The J segment lost 4 bases and the V segment lost 5 bases, leaving 10 bases of the junction unmatched. This CDR3 has 16 amino acids. Germline V lookup: CDR1 SGHAT, CDR2 FQDESV (reference sequence). The chain employs TRBV11-1 and TRBJ2-7; 11 bases map to TRBD1. This receptor was identified in a human donor in good health. Some clones in this sample may be carry-over from other donors' samples. The sample taken for sequencing was PBMCs. For the CDR3, the DNA is TGTGCCAGCAGCCAACCAGGACAGGGGGCGCGGTACGAGCAGTACTTC. Its protein product is CASSQPGQGARYEQYF.